Given below is one TCR beta chain in context. The data were produced by immunoSEQ multiplex PCR, yet TCRdb's version contains in-frame clones alone and is incomplete. The sample has 78,000 or so clones, 87% seen once. CDR1 is MNHNY and CDR2 is SVGAGI in the germline V gene (reference sequence). The CDR3 extends over 14 amino acids. Losses at the gene ends were 5 bases for V and 7 bases for J; bases not matched to a gene: 6. This entry belongs to a study of control samples from healthy donors and cancer patients. The chain is built from TRBV6-6 and TRBJ1-4; 8 bases line up with TRBD1. This TCR was sampled from a woman between 45 and 60 years old in good health. The sequencing sample was made of blood. CDR3 sequence: CASSTTGESEKLFF. CDR3 nucleotides: TGTGCCAGCAGTACGACAGGGGAGAGTGAAAAACTGTTTTTT.